These 7 T cell receptor beta chains were all obtained from the same sample, sequenced in a study of breast tumors, draining lymph nodes, adjacent tissues (dated by TCRdb to about 2016). Library preparation used multiplex PCR. Sequenced on an Illumina HiSeq 2000. TCRdb itself trimmed the public reads at Q25 with fastp, ran MiXCR and retained productive beta chains. Every distinct CDR3 protein forms one entry, paired with its most common genes and DNA. For this sample there are around 300,000 distinct CDR3 sequences; around 30% appear just once. 1.1% of the sample is taken by the ten largest. The lymph node samples were taken from the axillary draining lymph nodes of breast cancer patients. Sequences were obtained from axillary lymph node tissue. The receptors were gathered from a female donor with breast cancer. Some clones in this sample may be carry-over from other donors' samples.

In the case of this clonotype: One end of the junction varies from germline; a read error may be responsible. The V call is TRBV10-3, the J call TRBJ2-6, with D perhaps TRBD1 (8 bases). The V gene's germline CDR1 is ENHRY and CDR2 SYGVKD. The CDR3 has 17 amino acids. Written as DNA, the CDR3 is TGTGCCATCAGCAAAACAGGGGGGGGCTCTGGGGCCAACGTTCTGACTTTC. The encoded protein is CAISKTGGGSGANVLTF.

The rearrangement links TRBV24-1 to TRBJ1-2; 7 nucleotides align to TRBD1. This CDR3 has 15 residues. Germline CDR1 and CDR2: KGHDR and SFDVKD. Germline trimming cut 2 bases from V and 8 bases from J; bases unmatched to any gene: 10. The CDR3 DNA sequence: TGTGCCACCAGTGATTCTAGACAGGGTTTGCGCGGCTACACCTTC. Protein: CATSDSRQGLRGYTF.

This clonotype was counted ten times or more. V gene TRBV7-3 combines with J gene TRBJ2-1, with 10 nucleotides matching TRBD2. The CDR3 sequence is 20 residues long. The ends lost 6 bases at V and 1 base at J; junction bases unmatched: 18. CDR1 is SGHTA, CDR2 FQGTGA, per germline. The CDR3 nucleotides are TGTGCCAGCAGTTTATTACCCGGGACGGCTAGCGGGAGATCCTACAATGAGCAGTTCTTC. It yields the protein CASSLLPGTASGRSYNEQFF.

For this clonotype: Since a much larger clone is just one base distant, this may be a read error. The gene calls are TRBV9 and TRBJ2-1, with TRBD2 matching 8 bases. Germline CDR1 SGDLS, CDR2 YYNGEE. The CDR3 has 16 amino acids. The CDR3 bases are TGTGCCAGCAGCAAGCCTCCGGGACTAGGCATAAATGAGCAGCTCTTC. Translating gives CASSKPPGLGINEQLF.

This clonotype was seen just once. A much bigger clone sits one base away, suggesting this may be a read error. The chain uses TRBV12-3 or TRBV12-4 and TRBJ2-1; D uncertain. V gave up 3 bases and J gave up 4 bases, with 10 bases separating them. The CDR3 is 14 amino acids. The CDR3 sequence is CASSFVAEYNEQFF. The CDR3 DNA is TGTGCCAGCAGTTTCGTCGCGGAGTACAATGAGCAGTTCTTC.

This clonotype was seen many times. The genes are TRBV20-1 and TRBJ2-2, with D hard to call. Germline V gene lookup returns CDR1 DFQATT and CDR2 SNEGSKA (reference sequence). The CDR3 runs 10 residues. V was shortened by 6 bases and J by 8 bases, with 7 bases between the two germline ends. The DNA of the CDR3 is TGCAGTGCCTGGGGAGGGGAGCTGTTTTTT. Protein product: CSAWGGELFF.

This clonotype was seen repeatedly, ten times or more. CDR3 bases: TGCAGTGCTATCGACCCCCTAGCGGGACGCACCGGGGAGCTGTTTTTT. Translation: CSAIDPLAGRTGELFF. The rearrangement uses TRBV20-1 and TRBJ2-2; 9 nucleotides align to TRBD2. The trim removed 4 bases at V and 4 bases at J, leaving 10 bases unmatched. Germline V gene sequence: CDR1 DFQATT, CDR2 SNEGSKA (reference sequence). This CDR3 is built from 16 residues.